Below are 23 T cell receptor beta chains sequenced from a single sample in a study of T cell repertoires in cytomegalovirus infection. For these receptors, no antigen is known. TCRdb reanalysed the reads using MiXCR and keeps one entry per CDR3 protein. The sample lists under 500,000 distinct CDR3 sequences, about 42% occurring once. The source material was cultured PBMCs, sampled from culture after CMV antigen stimulation. Receptor source: a human donor in good health (CMV status not recorded). Some clones in this sample may be carry-over from other donors' samples.

This chain uses TRBV7-2 with TRBJ1-2, with a tentative D call TRBD1 (6 bases). The CDR3 runs to 15 residues. The germline V gene has CDR1 SGHTA and CDR2 FQGNSA. V lost 1 base and J lost 4, with 13 bases in between. DNA of the CDR3: TGTGCCAGCAGCTTAGGGGGGGCTTCAGGCTATGGCTACACCTTC. Protein sequence: CASSLGGASGYGYTF.

The V gene is TRBV20-1, the J gene TRBJ2-5, with 8 bases that match TRBD1. Germline CDR1 reads DFQATT; CDR2 reads SNEGSKA (reference sequence). The V gene end was trimmed by 0 bases and the J gene end by 0 bases; junction bases not matched to a gene: 6. The CDR3 has 16 amino acids. CDR3 bases: TGCAGTGCTAGAGATCCTGGACAGGGCCACCAAGAGACCCAGTACTTC. Its translation: CSARDPGQGHQETQYF.

V is TRBV6-6 and J is TRBJ1-5; a possible D gene is TRBD1 (6 bases). Trimming removed 6 bases from V and 0 bases from J, with 12 bases in between. The CDR3 has 15 amino acids. The germline CDR1 and CDR2 sequences are MNHNY and SVGAGI (reference sequence). In DNA form, the CDR3 reads TGTGCCAGCAGGGGAAGGACAGATAGCAATCAGCCCCAGCATTTT. Protein product: CASRGRTDSNQPQHF.

This chain links TRBV20-1 with TRBJ1-2, with D possibly being TRBD1 (5 bases). The CDR3 contains 14 residues. Germline V lookup: CDR1 DFQATT, CDR2 SNEGSKA (reference sequence). Between the trimmed V and J ends, which lost 0 bases and 2 bases, there was a span of 10 bases. The CDR3 reads CSARDQTANYGYTF. CDR3 DNA: TGCAGTGCTAGAGATCAGACAGCCAACTATGGCTACACCTTC.

The rearrangement uses TRBV6-5 and TRBJ2-7; 11 bases fit TRBD1. This CDR3 has 13 residues. Germline assignment: CDR1 MNHEY and CDR2 SVGAGI. J was trimmed by 4 bases and V by 10 bases; bases with no gene match: 6. CDR3: CATTRDRGYEQYF. In nucleotides, the CDR3 is TGTGCCACCACCCGGGACAGGGGGTACGAGCAGTACTTC.

This clonotype was counted only a few times. V usage is TRBV6-2 or TRBV6-3 and J usage is TRBJ2-7; D might be TRBD1 or TRBD2, each matching 5 bases. CDR3 size: 13 residues. The V gene lost 6 bases and the J gene lost 5 bases, with 14 bases spanning the gap. Germline V gene sequence: CDR1 MNHEY, CDR2 SVGEGT. The CDR3 here is CASSPEMGDEQYF. The CDR3 region has the DNA TGTGCCAGCAGCCCAGAAATGGGGGACGAGCAGTACTTC.

This clonotype occurred a few times. The chain couples TRBV7-8 to TRBJ2-1; D tentatively reads TRBD1 or TRBD2 (5 bases each). CDR1 and CDR2 (germline): SGHVS, FQNEAQ. The CDR3 runs to 16 residues. V lost 2 bases and J 8 bases, leaving 19 bases between the germline ends. The CDR3 DNA reads TGTGCCAGCAGCTTAAATCGGGGCCAAGCCCCGGATGAGCAGTTCTTC. Encoded protein: CASSLNRGQAPDEQFF.

The chain links TRBV7-9 to TRBJ1-1; D ambiguous. V dropped 1 base and J dropped 1 base, with 7 bases sitting between them. The CDR3 covers 14 residues. Germline lookup yields CDR1 SEHNR and CDR2 FQNEAQ (reference sequence). The CDR3: CASSLGRTNTEAFF. As DNA, the CDR3 is TGTGCCAGCAGCTTAGGACGTACGAACACTGAAGCTTTCTTT.

The rearrangement joins TRBV7-2 to TRBJ2-3; 13 bases map to TRBD2. The CDR3 consists of 14 residues. The V segment lost 5 bases and the J segment 9 bases; nucleotides outside the gene matches: 5. Germline V gives CDR1 SGHTA, CDR2 FQGNSA. CDR3 in DNA: TGTGCCAGCAGCCGAGCGGGACTAGCGGGGACGCAGTATTTT. Amino acids: CASSRAGLAGTQYF. The entire variable domain, with the rest obtained from reference TRBV7-2 and TRBJ2-3, is as follows: GAGVSQSPSNKVTEKGKDVELRCDPISGHTALYWYRQSLGQGLEFLIYFQGNSAPDKSGLPSDRFSAERTGGSVSTLTIQRTQQEDSAVYLCASSRAGLAGTQYFGPGTRLTVL.

The genes are TRBV7-6 and TRBJ1-6; 8 nucleotides line up with TRBD1. The trim removed 5 bases at V and 10 bases at J, leaving 7 bases unmatched. Per the germline V gene, CDR1 is SGHVS and CDR2 is FNYEAQ. The CDR3 has 14 amino acids. The CDR3 DNA reads TGTGCCAGCAGCCAGGACAGGGAAAGATCACCCCTCCACTTT. Protein product: CASSQDRERSPLHF.

The CDR3: CAISAITGGGKDTQYF. The CDR3 bases are TGTGCCATCAGTGCCATCACGGGAGGGGGCAAAGATACGCAGTATTTT. The chain uses TRBV10-3 and TRBJ2-3; weak D call: TRBD2 (8 bases). Germline assignment: CDR1 ENHRY and CDR2 SYGVKD. This CDR3 contains 16 residues. V shed 4 bases and J shed 5 bases, with 19 bases lying between them.

The gene calls are TRBV7-2 and TRBJ2-7, with D possibly matching TRBD2 (7 bases). The ends were cut back, 1 base at V and 4 bases at J, with 14 bases in the middle. The CDR3 contains 15 residues. Germline CDR1 SGHTA, CDR2 FQGNSA. Here the CDR3 reads CASSLGGGFGYEQYF. CDR3 in DNA: TGTGCCAGCAGCTTAGGGGGGGGCTTTGGTTACGAGCAGTACTTC. Complete variable domain (other parts from reference TRBV7-2 and TRBJ2-7): GAGVSQSPSNKVTEKGKDVELRCDPISGHTALYWYRQSLGQGLEFLIYFQGNSAPDKSGLPSDRFSAERTGGSVSTLTIQRTQQEDSAVYLCASSLGGGFGYEQYFGPGTRLTVT.

This clonotype was seen a few times. The CDR3 bases are TGCGCCAGCCGGGCGGGAGTCACAGATACGCAGTATTTT. Amino acids: CASRAGVTDTQYF. The rearrangement joins TRBV5-1 to TRBJ2-3, with 7 bases aligning to TRBD2. The germline CDR1 and CDR2 sequences are SGHRS and YFSETQ. The CDR3 contains 13 residues. Trimming at V came to 7 bases and at J to 2 bases, leaving 4 bases not matched to a gene.

The chain couples TRBV7-1 to TRBJ2-5; D remains unclear. TRBV7-1 is recorded as an ORF, its role being uncertain. CDR3 length equals 16 residues. V was clipped by 3 bases and J by 2 bases, with 16 bases between them. CDR3 coding DNA: TGTGCCAGCAGCTCCCCCTCCCGAGGCATGCAAGAGACCCAGTACTTC. Protein product: CASSSPSRGMQETQYF.

V and J are TRBV11-3 and TRBJ2-1; D remains ambiguous. This CDR3 region has 13 residues. V was clipped by 4 bases and J by 6 bases, with 10 bases between them. Germline assignment: CDR1 SGHNT and CDR2 YENEEA. The CDR3 protein is CASSSIMSNEQFF. CDR3 DNA: TGTGCCAGCAGCTCCATTATGTCCAATGAGCAGTTCTTC.

The chain uses TRBV7-9 and TRBJ2-1, with D uncertain. The germline CDR1 and CDR2 sequences are SEHNR and FQNEAQ (reference sequence). V shed 0 bases and J shed 10 bases, with 16 bases lying between them. The CDR3 covers 15 residues. CDR3 nucleotides: TGTGCCAGCAGCTTAGCGAGGCTCAGTGACGCCGAGCAGTTCTTC. Its protein product is CASSLARLSDAEQFF.

V is TRBV7-9 and J is TRBJ1-2; 7 nucleotides line up with TRBD1. V trimming: 1 base; J trimming: 0 bases; junction bases outside the gene matches: 2. This CDR3 has 15 residues. From germline, CDR1 is SEHNR and CDR2 FQNEAQ (reference sequence). In DNA, the CDR3 is TGTGCCAGCAGCTTAGACAGGGGCGCTAACTATGGCTACACCTTC. It is translated as CASSLDRGANYGYTF.

The chain carries TRBV7-2 and TRBJ2-3, with 8 positions matching TRBD2. The germline V gene encodes CDR1 SGHTA and CDR2 FQGNSA. The V segment lost 0 bases and the J segment 4 bases; nucleotides outside the gene matches: 6. The CDR3 is 16 residues long. This chain's CDR3 is CASSLASGALSDTQYF. Here the CDR3 DNA reads TGTGCCAGCAGCTTAGCTAGCGGGGCATTATCAGATACGCAGTATTTT.

This clonotype was counted many times. V gene TRBV7-6 combines with J gene TRBJ2-2; D is undetermined. CDR1 is SGHVS, CDR2 FNYEAQ, per germline. Trimming pared 1 base from V and 7 bases from J, leaving 7 bases between. The CDR3 runs 13 residues. The CDR3 region has the DNA TGTGCCAGCAGCTTAGGAGGTGGCGGGGAGCTGTTTTTT. Its translation is CASSLGGGGELFF. Combining the CDR3 with reference TRBV7-6 and TRBJ2-2 gives the whole variable domain GAGVSQSPRYKVTKRGQDVALRCDPISGHVSLYWYRQALGQGPEFLTYFNYEAQQDKSGLPNDRFSAERPEGSISTLTIQRTEQRDSAMYRCASSLGGGGELFFGEGSRLTVL.

The V call is TRBV12-3 or TRBV12-4, the J call TRBJ2-1, with D unclear. The V end was cut by 6 bases, the J end by 2 bases, with 11 bases between. The CDR3 totals 14 residues. CDR3 bases: TGTGCCAGCAGCCACGGACGGACCTACAATGAGCAGTTCTTC. This gives the protein CASSHGRTYNEQFF.

The V call is TRBV5-1, the J call TRBJ2-1, with D perhaps matching TRBD1 (6 bases). CDR3 length: 16 amino acids. V dropped 4 bases and J dropped 1 base, with 15 bases sitting between them. CDR1 is SGHRS and CDR2 is YFSETQ in the germline V gene. This CDR3 is CASSLQQGFSYNEQFF. DNA of the CDR3: TGCGCCAGCAGCCTCCAACAGGGTTTTTCCTACAATGAGCAGTTCTTC.

This chain joins TRBV6-2 or TRBV6-3 and TRBJ1-5, with D possibly TRBD1 on 5 matching bases. V lost 5 bases, J lost 5 bases, and 16 bases lay in between. This CDR3 contains 15 residues. CDR1 MNHEY and CDR2 SVGEGT come from the germline V gene. CDR3 sequence reads: CASSRIPMGDQPQHF. The CDR3 nucleotides are TGTGCCAGCAGTCGGATCCCCATGGGGGATCAGCCCCAGCATTTT.

A single count supports this clonotype. The rearrangement links TRBV28 to TRBJ2-7; 8 nucleotides agree with TRBD2. The CDR3 is made up of 18 amino acids. Trimming cost V 5 bases and J 3 bases; bases outside gene matches: 18. Germline loops: CDR1 MDHEN, CDR2 SYDVKM. CDR3 bases: TGTGCCAGCAGTCCCGAGCGGGGAGCGGGGGCCACCAACTACGAGCAGTACTTC. It specifies CASSPERGAGATNYEQYF.